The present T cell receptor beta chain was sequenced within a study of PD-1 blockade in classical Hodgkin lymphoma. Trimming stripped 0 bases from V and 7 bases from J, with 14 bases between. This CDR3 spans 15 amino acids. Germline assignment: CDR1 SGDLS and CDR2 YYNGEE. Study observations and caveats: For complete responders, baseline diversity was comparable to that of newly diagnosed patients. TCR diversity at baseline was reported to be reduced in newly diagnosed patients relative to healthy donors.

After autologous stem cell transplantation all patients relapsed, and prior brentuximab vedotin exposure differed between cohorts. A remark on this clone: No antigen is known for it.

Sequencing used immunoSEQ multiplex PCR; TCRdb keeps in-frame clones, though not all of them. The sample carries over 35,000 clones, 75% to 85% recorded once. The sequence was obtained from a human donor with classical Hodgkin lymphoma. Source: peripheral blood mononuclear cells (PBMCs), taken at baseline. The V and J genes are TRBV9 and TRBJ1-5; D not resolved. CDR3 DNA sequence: TGTGCCAGCAGCGTAGATTTGGGAATTGGCCAGCCCCAGCATTTT. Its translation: CASSVDLGIGQPQHF.